These T cell receptor beta chains were read from a single sample in a study of response to subunit inactivated influenza vaccine. TCRdb re-called the RT-PCR reads through MiXCR, storing one row per CDR3 protein. The sample lists about 520,000 distinct CDR3 sequences, over 25% occurring once. Sequencing was performed on CD4+ T cells sorted from PBMCs, taken more than 4 days after vaccination. Source of these receptors: a man between 50 and 59 years old who received an inactivated influenza vaccine. Both conserved end residues are part of each CDR3. Fields, in order: V gene, CDR3 length, clone size, D gene, J gene, CDR3 DNA, CDR3 protein. A D gene is named only where the DNA matches it firmly. The size field is filled for only some rows; it gives once, few, many or a size class.

v_call: TRBV5-1
cdr3_length: 14
clone_size: .
d_call: .
j_call: TRBJ2-5
cdr3_nt: TGCGCCTCCCTGGGGGGCGGACATCAAGAGACCCAGTACTTC
cdr3_aa: CASLGGGHQETQYF

v_call: TRBV7-2
cdr3_length: 17
clone_size: few
d_call: TRBD1
j_call: TRBJ1-2
cdr3_nt: TGTGCCAGCAGCCTCCGGGACAGGGGGCGTCCCGGCTATGGCTACACCTTC
cdr3_aa: CASSLRDRGRPGYGYTF

v_call: TRBV11-3
cdr3_length: 17
clone_size: .
d_call: .
j_call: TRBJ2-3
cdr3_nt: TGTGCCAGCAGCCGCAGGGACAGCCGGAGGGGCACAGATACGCAGTATTTT
cdr3_aa: CASSRRDSRRGTDTQYF

v_call: TRBV14
cdr3_length: 13
clone_size: many
d_call: .
j_call: TRBJ2-2
cdr3_nt: TGTGCCAGCAGCCAAGTCGGCACCGGGGAGCTGTTTTTT
cdr3_aa: CASSQVGTGELFF

v_call: TRBV6-5
cdr3_length: 14
clone_size: .
d_call: TRBD1
j_call: TRBJ2-7
cdr3_nt: TGTGCCAGCAGTTACTTGAGGGGGCAAGGCGAGCAGTACTTC
cdr3_aa: CASSYLRGQGEQYF

v_call: TRBV12-3/TRBV12-4
cdr3_length: 17
clone_size: .
d_call: .
j_call: TRBJ1-5
cdr3_nt: TGTGCCAGCAGTTTATGGGAGTGGGCAAATAGCAATCAGCCCCAGCATTTT
cdr3_aa: CASSLWEWANSNQPQHF

v_call: TRBV11-2
cdr3_length: 15
clone_size: few
d_call: .
j_call: TRBJ2-3
cdr3_nt: TGTGCCAGCAGCTTAGGGGCCAAAAGCACAGATACGCAGTATTTT
cdr3_aa: CASSLGAKSTDTQYF

v_call: TRBV7-2
cdr3_length: 15
clone_size: .
d_call: .
j_call: TRBJ1-6
cdr3_nt: TGTGCCAGCAGCTTTAGACCCGCATCTAATTCACCCCTCCACTTT
cdr3_aa: CASSFRPASNSPLHF

v_call: TRBV4-1
cdr3_length: 15
clone_size: few
d_call: .
j_call: TRBJ2-1
cdr3_nt: TGCGCCAGCAGGAACGTGGGGGGACGAGGCAATGAGCAGTTCTTC
cdr3_aa: CASRNVGGRGNEQFF

v_call: TRBV6-4
cdr3_length: 10
clone_size: .
d_call: .
j_call: TRBJ1-1
cdr3_nt: TGTGCCAGCGGAGGGACTGAAGCTTTCTTT
cdr3_aa: CASGGTEAFF

v_call: TRBV12-3/TRBV12-4
cdr3_length: 15
clone_size: .
d_call: TRBD2
j_call: TRBJ2-3
cdr3_nt: TGTGCCAGCAGACTAAGCGGGACTCGCACAGATACGCAGTATTTT
cdr3_aa: CASRLSGTRTDTQYF

v_call: TRBV11-1
cdr3_length: 14
clone_size: .
d_call: .
j_call: TRBJ1-2
cdr3_nt: TGTGCCAGCAGCCCTAATGGCGGGCGGAATGGCTACACCTTC
cdr3_aa: CASSPNGGRNGYTF

v_call: TRBV10-3
cdr3_length: 14
clone_size: few
d_call: .
j_call: TRBJ2-2
cdr3_nt: TGTGCCATCAGTGACTTGTGGGCGACCGGGGAGCTGTTTTTT
cdr3_aa: CAISDLWATGELFF

v_call: TRBV29-1
cdr3_length: 13
clone_size: .
d_call: .
j_call: TRBJ2-7
cdr3_nt: TGCAGCACCACCCGGGACTTCCCCTACGAGCAGTACTTC
cdr3_aa: CSTTRDFPYEQYF

v_call: TRBV6-2/TRBV6-3
cdr3_length: 13
clone_size: .
d_call: .
j_call: TRBJ2-2
cdr3_nt: TGTGCCAGCAGACGAGAGAACACCGGGGAGCTGTTTTTT
cdr3_aa: CASRRENTGELFF

v_call: TRBV20-1
cdr3_length: 15
clone_size: few
d_call: TRBD1
j_call: TRBJ2-5
cdr3_nt: TGCAGTGCTAGATCATCAGGGACAGGGCTCGGGACCCAGTACTTC
cdr3_aa: CSARSSGTGLGTQYF

v_call: TRBV7-6
cdr3_length: 16
clone_size: .
d_call: .
j_call: TRBJ2-5
cdr3_nt: TGTGCCAGCTCCTCCCTTGGTGGCAGACCGCAAGAGACCCAGTACTTC
cdr3_aa: CASSSLGGRPQETQYF

v_call: TRBV11-1
cdr3_length: 11
clone_size: .
d_call: .
j_call: TRBJ2-3
cdr3_nt: TGTGCTTCGGGACAAACAGATACGCAGTATTTT
cdr3_aa: CASGQTDTQYF

v_call: TRBV5-1
cdr3_length: 15
clone_size: few
d_call: TRBD2
j_call: TRBJ2-1
cdr3_nt: TGCGCCAGCAGCCAGGGACTAGCGGCCAGGGATGAGCAGTTCTTC
cdr3_aa: CASSQGLAARDEQFF

v_call: TRBV18
cdr3_length: 17
clone_size: .
d_call: .
j_call: TRBJ2-1
cdr3_nt: TGTGCCAGCTCACTACGCAGCGAGGGAAGCTCCTACAATGAGCAGTTCTTC
cdr3_aa: CASSLRSEGSSYNEQFF

v_call: TRBV14
cdr3_length: 13
clone_size: .
d_call: .
j_call: TRBJ1-1
cdr3_nt: TGTGCCAGCAGCCAAGGTTGGGGGGCTGAAGCTTTCTTT
cdr3_aa: CASSQGWGAEAFF

v_call: TRBV5-6
cdr3_length: 15
clone_size: .
d_call: TRBD2
j_call: TRBJ2-4
cdr3_nt: TGTGCCAGCAGCTTGTTTAGCCTAGCGGAAAACATTCAGTACTTC
cdr3_aa: CASSLFSLAENIQYF

v_call: TRBV20-1
cdr3_length: 16
clone_size: .
d_call: .
j_call: TRBJ1-5
cdr3_nt: TGCAGTGCTAGCACAGGGAAGGGGTTTTCCAATCAGCCCCAGCATTTT
cdr3_aa: CSASTGKGFSNQPQHF

v_call: TRBV5-6
cdr3_length: 15
clone_size: .
d_call: .
j_call: TRBJ2-1
cdr3_nt: TGTGCCAGCAGCTTGGGGAACCGGGGTTCCTATGAGCAGTTCTTC
cdr3_aa: CASSLGNRGSYEQFF

v_call: TRBV5-1
cdr3_length: 15
clone_size: .
d_call: TRBD1
j_call: TRBJ1-1
cdr3_nt: TGCGCCAGCAGCCCGGGACAGGGATGGAACACTGAAGCTTTCTTT
cdr3_aa: CASSPGQGWNTEAFF

v_call: TRBV28
cdr3_length: 14
clone_size: .
d_call: .
j_call: TRBJ1-2
cdr3_nt: TGTGCCAGCAGTTTATCCGGGTTAGACTATGGCTACACCTTC
cdr3_aa: CASSLSGLDYGYTF

v_call: TRBV28
cdr3_length: 13
clone_size: .
d_call: TRBD1
j_call: TRBJ2-5
cdr3_nt: TGTGCCAGCAGACGACAGGGTCAAGAGACCCAGTACTTC
cdr3_aa: CASRRQGQETQYF

v_call: TRBV18
cdr3_length: 15
clone_size: .
d_call: .
j_call: TRBJ2-7
cdr3_nt: TGTGCCAGCTCACAATATGCCGGGACCTCCTACGAGCAGTACTTC
cdr3_aa: CASSQYAGTSYEQYF

v_call: TRBV7-2
cdr3_length: 15
clone_size: .
d_call: .
j_call: TRBJ2-7
cdr3_nt: TGTGCCAGCAGCCGAGGTGGGACAAATGCCTACGAGCAGTACTTC
cdr3_aa: CASSRGGTNAYEQYF

v_call: TRBV4-2
cdr3_length: 12
clone_size: .
d_call: .
j_call: TRBJ1-1
cdr3_nt: TGTGCCAGCAGCCAAGGACGGAATGAAGCTTTCTTT
cdr3_aa: CASSQGRNEAFF

v_call: TRBV20-1
cdr3_length: 12
clone_size: few
d_call: .
j_call: TRBJ2-3
cdr3_nt: TGCAGTGCTAGTGTGGGGGCAGATACGCAGTATTTT
cdr3_aa: CSASVGADTQYF

v_call: TRBV10-3
cdr3_length: 12
clone_size: .
d_call: .
j_call: TRBJ2-1
cdr3_nt: TGTGCCATCAAAGACAGCTACAATGAGCAGTTCTTC
cdr3_aa: CAIKDSYNEQFF

v_call: TRBV29-1
cdr3_length: 13
clone_size: .
d_call: .
j_call: TRBJ2-1
cdr3_nt: TGCAGCGTTAGGGGGAGCTCCTACAATGAGCAGTTCTTC
cdr3_aa: CSVRGSSYNEQFF

v_call: TRBV7-9
cdr3_length: 14
clone_size: few
d_call: .
j_call: TRBJ2-7
cdr3_nt: TGTGCCAGCAGCTTAACCCAGTCTTCCTACGAGCAGTACTTC
cdr3_aa: CASSLTQSSYEQYF

v_call: TRBV3-1
cdr3_length: 11
clone_size: few
d_call: .
j_call: TRBJ1-1
cdr3_nt: TGTGCCAGCGGGCGGGCTTCAGGAGCTTTCTTT
cdr3_aa: CASGRASGAFF

v_call: TRBV18
cdr3_length: 13
clone_size: few
d_call: TRBD1
j_call: TRBJ2-7
cdr3_nt: TGTGCCAGCTCCCGGGACAGGGTTAACGAGCAGTACTTC
cdr3_aa: CASSRDRVNEQYF

v_call: TRBV6-1
cdr3_length: 14
clone_size: .
d_call: .
j_call: TRBJ1-1
cdr3_nt: TGTGCCAGCAGTGAGGGACTGCAGGTTACTGAAGCTTTCTTT
cdr3_aa: CASSEGLQVTEAFF

v_call: TRBV20-1
cdr3_length: 14
clone_size: .
d_call: TRBD2
j_call: TRBJ2-5
cdr3_nt: TGCAGTGCTAGGGGGACTAGCGGGAGAGAGACCCAGTACTTC
cdr3_aa: CSARGTSGRETQYF

v_call: TRBV4-1
cdr3_length: 14
clone_size: few
d_call: .
j_call: TRBJ1-1
cdr3_nt: TGCGCCAGCAGCCAAGGGTGGGAGAACACTGAAGCTTTCTTT
cdr3_aa: CASSQGWENTEAFF

v_call: TRBV7-8
cdr3_length: 15
clone_size: once
d_call: .
j_call: TRBJ2-1
cdr3_nt: TGTGCCAGCAGCTTAGGCAGGGTTGGGACCGGTGAGCAGTTCTTC
cdr3_aa: CASSLGRVGTGEQFF

v_call: TRBV10-3
cdr3_length: 15
clone_size: .
d_call: .
j_call: TRBJ1-6
cdr3_nt: TGTGCCATCAGTGAGAAACAGGGTGGGAGTTCACCCCTCCACTTT
cdr3_aa: CAISEKQGGSSPLHF

v_call: TRBV6-2/TRBV6-3
cdr3_length: 18
clone_size: .
d_call: TRBD2
j_call: TRBJ2-1
cdr3_nt: TGTGCCAGCAGTTACTCGAAGGGACTAGGGGTTTCCTACAATGAGCAGTTCTTC
cdr3_aa: CASSYSKGLGVSYNEQFF

v_call: TRBV7-8
cdr3_length: 16
clone_size: .
d_call: TRBD2
j_call: TRBJ2-1
cdr3_nt: TGTGCCAGCAGCCGAGGGACTAGCGGGGGGGCCAGGGAGCAGTTCTTC
cdr3_aa: CASSRGTSGGAREQFF

v_call: TRBV29-1
cdr3_length: 13
clone_size: once
d_call: .
j_call: TRBJ2-4
cdr3_nt: TGCAGCGTTAAGGGACTCGCCAAAAACATTCAGTACTTC
cdr3_aa: CSVKGLAKNIQYF

v_call: TRBV7-8
cdr3_length: 13
clone_size: .
d_call: .
j_call: TRBJ2-4
cdr3_nt: TGTGCCAGCAGCTTAGCGTATTCAGACTTTCAGTACTTC
cdr3_aa: CASSLAYSDFQYF

v_call: TRBV6-5
cdr3_length: 12
clone_size: few
d_call: TRBD2
j_call: TRBJ2-3
cdr3_nt: TGTGCCAGCATCGGGAACGGGGGGGGCCGTTATTTT
cdr3_aa: CASIGNGGGRYF

v_call: TRBV18
cdr3_length: 14
clone_size: .
d_call: .
j_call: TRBJ2-5
cdr3_nt: TGTGCCAGCTCACCACCAAGCAGGGGCGAGACCCAGTACTTC
cdr3_aa: CASSPPSRGETQYF

v_call: TRBV20-1
cdr3_length: 15
clone_size: .
d_call: TRBD2
j_call: TRBJ2-1
cdr3_nt: TGCAGTGCTCTACCGGGACTAGCGGCCCACAATGAGCAGTTCTTC
cdr3_aa: CSALPGLAAHNEQFF

v_call: TRBV28
cdr3_length: 14
clone_size: few
d_call: TRBD2
j_call: TRBJ2-7
cdr3_nt: TGTGCCAGCAGTTTTACCGGGAGGAACTACGAGCAGTACTTC
cdr3_aa: CASSFTGRNYEQYF

v_call: TRBV20-1
cdr3_length: 13
clone_size: .
d_call: .
j_call: TRBJ2-5
cdr3_nt: TGCAGTGCTGTGGAGGGGTCACAAGAGACCCAGTACTTC
cdr3_aa: CSAVEGSQETQYF

v_call: TRBV4-3
cdr3_length: 15
clone_size: few
d_call: .
j_call: TRBJ2-2
cdr3_nt: TGCGCCAGCAGCCGGACCGAGCTAGGTCCCGGGGAGCTGTTTTTT
cdr3_aa: CASSRTELGPGELFF

v_call: TRBV2
cdr3_length: 14
clone_size: few
d_call: .
j_call: TRBJ1-1
cdr3_nt: TGTGCCAGCAGCCGACGACTCCCTAACACTGAAGCTTTCTTT
cdr3_aa: CASSRRLPNTEAFF